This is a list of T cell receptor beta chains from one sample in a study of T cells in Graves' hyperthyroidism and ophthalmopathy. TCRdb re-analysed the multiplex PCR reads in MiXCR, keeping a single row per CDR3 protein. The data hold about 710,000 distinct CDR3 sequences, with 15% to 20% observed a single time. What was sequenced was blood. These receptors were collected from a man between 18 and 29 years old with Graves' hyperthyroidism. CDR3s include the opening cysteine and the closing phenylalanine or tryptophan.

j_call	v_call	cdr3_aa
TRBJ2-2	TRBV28	CAAQGSSRAGELFF
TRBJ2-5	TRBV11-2	CASSFTPGYGETQYF
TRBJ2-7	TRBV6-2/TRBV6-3	CASSYSITSYEQYF
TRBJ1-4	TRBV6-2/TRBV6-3	CASSGSATNEKLFF
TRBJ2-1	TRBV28	CACRGQSYNEQFF
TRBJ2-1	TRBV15	CATSTTKGRSGNEQFF
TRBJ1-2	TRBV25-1	CASSELGTPNYGYTF
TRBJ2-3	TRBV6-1	CASRQPVLTDTQYF
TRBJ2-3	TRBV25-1	CATQTGVTDTQYF
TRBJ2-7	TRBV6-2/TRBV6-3	CASSPRGLAGGYEQYF
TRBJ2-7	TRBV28	CASSLPRDTSYEQYF
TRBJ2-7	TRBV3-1	CASSQDTGARYEQYF
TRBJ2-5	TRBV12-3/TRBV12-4	CASSLGWGQETQYF